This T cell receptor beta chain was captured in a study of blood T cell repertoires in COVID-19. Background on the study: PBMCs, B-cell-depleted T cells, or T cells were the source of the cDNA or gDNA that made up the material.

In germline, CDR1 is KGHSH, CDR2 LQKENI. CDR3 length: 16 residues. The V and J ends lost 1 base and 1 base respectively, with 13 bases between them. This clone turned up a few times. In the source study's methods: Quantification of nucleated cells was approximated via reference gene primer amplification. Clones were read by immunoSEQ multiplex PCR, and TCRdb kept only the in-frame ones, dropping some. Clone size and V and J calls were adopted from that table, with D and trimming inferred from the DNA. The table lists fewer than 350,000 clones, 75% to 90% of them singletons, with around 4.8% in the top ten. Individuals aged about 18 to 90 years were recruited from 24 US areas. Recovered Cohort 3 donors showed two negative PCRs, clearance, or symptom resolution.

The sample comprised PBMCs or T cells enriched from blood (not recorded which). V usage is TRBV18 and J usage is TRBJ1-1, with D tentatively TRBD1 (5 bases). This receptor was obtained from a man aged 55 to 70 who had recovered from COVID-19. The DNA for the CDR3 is TGTGCCAGCTCACCACTTCCGGGCAGGGAGAACACTGAAGCTTTCTTT. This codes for CASSPLPGRENTEAFF. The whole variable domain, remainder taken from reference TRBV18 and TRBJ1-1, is NAGVMQNPRHLVRRRGQEARLRCSPMKGHSHVYWYRQLPEEGLKFMVYLQKENIIDESGMPKERFSAEFPKEGPSILRIQQVVRGDSAAYFCASSPLPGRENTEAFFGQGTRLTVV.